These T cell receptor beta chains were read from a single sample in a study of blood T cell repertoires in COVID-19. Produced via immunoSEQ multiplex PCR; TCRdb's table is partial and in-frame only. The sample consists of over 250,000 clones, roughly nine tenths of them appearing once. Sequencing used PBMCs or T cells enriched from blood (not recorded which). These receptors were obtained from a woman in her sixties who had recovered from COVID-19. The CDR3 runs from the conserved cysteine through the conserved F or W. Each record gives: J gene, clone size, V gene, D gene, CDR3 DNA, CDR3 protein. D genes are given only for firm matches. Size tells how often a clone was seen (once, few, many) or the class of an expanded clone, and some rows leave it out.

>TRBJ2-1|-|TRBV19|TRBD2
TGTGCCAGTAAGCCCTTCGGGGGGGATTCATACAATGAGCAGTTCTTC
CASKPFGGDSYNEQFF
>TRBJ2-5|once|TRBV19|TRBD2
TGTGCCAACCAGAGGGCTAGCGGGGGGCCCGGGGCAAAAGAGACCCAGTACTTC
CANQRASGGPGAKETQYF
>TRBJ2-2|few|TRBV5-6|-
TGTGCCAGCAGCCCACCCCCAGGAATAATAATTGGGGAGCTGTTTTTT
CASSPPPGIIIGELFF
>TRBJ1-1|-|TRBV5-1|TRBD1
TGCGCCACCTCGGGACAGGGGGACACTGAAGCTTTCTTT
CATSGQGDTEAFF
>TRBJ1-1|-|TRBV5-1|-
TGCGCCAGCAGCTTTTCGGGATTCGGCACTGAAGCTTTCTTT
CASSFSGFGTEAFF
>TRBJ1-3|-|TRBV28|-
TGTGCCAGCAGTTTCTTGACAGCTGGAAACACCATATATTTT
CASSFLTAGNTIYF
>TRBJ1-2|-|TRBV30|-
TGTGCCTGGAGTCCCCGGACAGTCGGCTACACCTTC
CAWSPRTVGYTF
>TRBJ1-3|-|TRBV7-8|-
TGTGCCAGCAGCCCTCAGGGCGTACGTGGAAACACCATATATTTT
CASSPQGVRGNTIYF
>TRBJ1-2|-|TRBV27|TRBD1
TGTGCCAGCAGCCCGGACAGGGGAAGCTACACCTTC
CASSPDRGSYTF
>TRBJ1-1|-|TRBV2|-
TGTGCCAGGGGGACTTTGAACACTGAAGCTTTCTTT
CARGTLNTEAFF
>TRBJ2-3|-|TRBV7-9|-
TGTGCCAGCAGCTTAATCCGCGGCAGCACAGATACGCAGTATTTT
CASSLIRGSTDTQYF
>TRBJ2-7|once|TRBV7-8|-
TGTGCCAGCAGCTCTTCGACAGTCCAGCAGTACTTC
CASSSSTVQQYF
>TRBJ2-2|-|TRBV7-3|TRBD2
TGTGCCAGCAGCTCATCGGCTAGCGGGGGCAATGAAAACACCGGGGAGCTGTTTTTT
CASSSSASGGNENTGELFF
>TRBJ2-1|-|TRBV28|TRBD2
TGTGCCAGCAGTCCCCCCGCGGGGGGGCCGTACAATGAGCAGTTCTTC
CASSPPAGGPYNEQFF
>TRBJ1-2|-|TRBV4-1|TRBD1
TGCGCCAGCAGCCGAGCTGCGACAGGGGGCCCTGGCTACACCTTC
CASSRAATGGPGYTF
>TRBJ1-2|once|TRBV23-1|-
TGCGCCAGCAGTCAATTACTCCCGCGGGTGACATCTTCCTATGGCTACACCTTC
CASSQLLPRVTSSYGYTF
>TRBJ1-4|-|TRBV28|-
TGTGCCAGCAGGGTTCCGGCTAATGAAAAACTGTTTTTT
CASRVPANEKLFF
>TRBJ1-4|-|TRBV19|-
TGTGCCAGCTCGGACCGTCCATCCGGGATTCACCCTTTTTTT
CASSDRPSGIHPFF
>TRBJ1-1|-|TRBV2|-
TGTGCCAGCCACCGAGTTAACACTGAAGCTTTCTTT
CASHRVNTEAFF
>TRBJ2-2|-|TRBV10-1|TRBD2
TGCGCCAGCAGTGAGTCTCGGGGACTAGGATTGAACACCGGGGAGCTGTTTTTT
CASSESRGLGLNTGELFF
>TRBJ2-7|-|TRBV5-6|-
TGTGCCAGCAGCTGGGGGACATTCGGCTCCTACGAGCAGTACTTC
CASSWGTFGSYEQYF
>TRBJ2-7|-|TRBV28|-
TGTGCCAGCAGCACTAGACTGGGCTCTGGGTACGAGCAGTACTTC
CASSTRLGSGYEQYF
>TRBJ2-7|-|TRBV5-4|TRBD2
TGTGCCAGCAGCGAGGGACTAGCGCTATACTACGAGCAGTACTTC
CASSEGLALYYEQYF
>TRBJ2-5|-|TRBV5-5|-
TGTGCCAGCAGCTTACCTTTAGCGGAACAAGAGACCCAGTACTTC
CASSLPLAEQETQYF
>TRBJ2-7|-|TRBV7-3|-
TGTGCCAGCAGCTCAAGAACCAATGACAGACTCTTCTCCTACGAGCAGTACTTC
CASSSRTNDRLFSYEQYF
>TRBJ2-7|once|TRBV19|TRBD2
TGTGCCAGTAGTCCGGCTAGCGGGAGTAGAGAGCAGTACTTC
CASSPASGSREQYF
>TRBJ1-2|-|TRBV24-1|TRBD1
TGTGCCACCAGTGATCCTGACAGGGACGACTACACCTTC
CATSDPDRDDYTF
>TRBJ1-6|few|TRBV21-1|-
TGTGCCAGCAGCAAAGCAAGGGACAGCCTAGTAGTCCCCCTCCACTTT
CASSKARDSLVVPLHF
>TRBJ1-6|-|TRBV3-1/TRBV3-2|TRBD1
TGTGCCAGCAGGGACCTTTCACAGGGGGGAAGCCCCCTCCACTTT
CASRDLSQGGSPLHF
>TRBJ2-7|-|TRBV11-2|-
TGTGCCAGCAGCTTGGAGCGGGTCCCCTACTACGAGCAGTACTTC
CASSLERVPYYEQYF
>TRBJ2-7|once|TRBV27|TRBD2
TGTGCCAGCAGTACTAGCGGGAGTTTCTACGAGCAGTACTTC
CASSTSGSFYEQYF
>TRBJ2-5|-|TRBV30|TRBD1
TGTGCCGGGGGACAGGGGCCAGGGACCCAGTACTTC
CAGGQGPGTQYF
>TRBJ2-7|once|TRBV27|TRBD2
TGTGCCAGCAGCCCCCTGGTCGGCGGGGGGTTCTACGAGCAGTACTTC
CASSPLVGGGFYEQYF
>TRBJ2-1|-|TRBV3-1/TRBV3-2|TRBD2
TGTGCCAGCAGCCAAGTGGGAGTGTCTAGCGGGAGTGGAAGGAATGAGCAGTTCTTC
CASSQVGVSSGSGRNEQFF
>TRBJ2-2|-|TRBV14|TRBD1
TGTGCCAGCAGCCAGGGTCAGGGGGCTTTTACCGGGGAGCTGTTTTTT
CASSQGQGAFTGELFF
>TRBJ2-7|-|TRBV2|-
TGTGCCAGCAGCGCCGGGACACTTCTTGAGTACTTC
CASSAGTLLEYF
>TRBJ2-1|-|TRBV19|-
TGTGCCAGTAACGATCCGGGAGCAGGTCGCGATGAGCAGTTCTTC
CASNDPGAGRDEQFF
>TRBJ2-7|-|TRBV27|TRBD1
TGTGCCAGCAGGCTTGTGACAGGGGCCTACGAGCAGTACTTC
CASRLVTGAYEQYF
>TRBJ2-1|few|TRBV5-1|TRBD2
TGCGCCAGCAGCCAACTAGCGGGAGGGAAGGGCCTGGGGGACAATGAGCAGTTCTTC
CASSQLAGGKGLGDNEQFF
>TRBJ2-5|-|TRBV2|-
TGTGCCAGCAACGAGGGGACCCAGTACTTC
CASNEGTQYF
>TRBJ1-3|once|TRBV5-6|-
TGTGCCAGCAGCTTGGGTCCCGGTACAGCTGGAAACACCATATATTTT
CASSLGPGTAGNTIYF
>TRBJ2-5|-|TRBV7-3|TRBD1
TGTGCCAGCGCCCGGGACAGGGGCCAAGAGACCCAGTACTTC
CASARDRGQETQYF
>TRBJ2-3|-|TRBV10-1|-
TGCGCCAGCAAGCCCGCTGGGCAGGATACGCAGTATTTT
CASKPAGQDTQYF
>TRBJ1-5|-|TRBV27|TRBD1
TGTGCCAGCAGTTCTCAGGGGGTGATGAATCAGCCCCAGCATTTT
CASSSQGVMNQPQHF
>TRBJ2-1|few|TRBV7-8|-
TGTGCCAGCAGCCCCATCGCGGGACTTAGGACCAATGAGCAGTTCTTC
CASSPIAGLRTNEQFF
>TRBJ1-4|-|TRBV27|TRBD1
TGTGCCAGCAGTTCGGTTGCAGGGGGTCCACCTAATGAAAAACTGTTTTTT
CASSSVAGGPPNEKLFF
>TRBJ2-1|-|TRBV5-1|TRBD2
TGCGCCAGCAGCTTGGCCCTAGCGGGATCGAATGAGCAGTTCTTC
CASSLALAGSNEQFF
>TRBJ1-6|-|TRBV7-9|TRBD1
TGTGCCAGCAGCCGCCGGGACAGCCATCTTTCACCCCTCCACTTT
CASSRRDSHLSPLHF
>TRBJ2-3|-|TRBV13|TRBD2
TGTGCCAGCAGCTTAGACGGCGGGGGAGGTACGCAGTATTTT
CASSLDGGGGTQYF
>TRBJ2-1|-|TRBV5-6|-
TGTGCCAGCAGCTTGGCCCAGGGGAATGAGCAGTTCTTC
CASSLAQGNEQFF
>TRBJ2-3|-|TRBV9|-
TGTGCCAGCAGCGTAGGCTTCGATCCGGGGGTGAGCAGCTTGGGTGGCACAGATACGCAGTATTTT
CASSVGFDPGVSSLGGTDTQYF
>TRBJ2-5|-|TRBV5-1|TRBD2
TGCGCCAGCAGGGCTAGCGGGGGGGCCCAAGAGACCCAGTACTTC
CASRASGGAQETQYF
>TRBJ2-5|-|TRBV11-1|TRBD1
TGTGCCAGCAGCCCGGGACAGGAAGAGACCCAGTACTTC
CASSPGQEETQYF
>TRBJ1-1|-|TRBV28|-
TGTGCCAGCAGTTTAGGCGGATTCTCTGAAGCTTTCTTT
CASSLGGFSEAFF
>TRBJ2-2|-|TRBV15|-
TGTGCCACCAGCAGAGTTGGACTAACCCCCCACACCGGGGAGCTGTTTTTT
CATSRVGLTPHTGELFF
>TRBJ1-2|-|TRBV7-9|-
TGTGCCAGCACCTCTTATTCCGGGGGTGACTATGGCTACACCTTC
CASTSYSGGDYGYTF
>TRBJ2-7|-|TRBV6-5|TRBD1
TGTGCCAGCTGCAGACAGGGTAGCTACGAGCAGTACTTC
CASCRQGSYEQYF